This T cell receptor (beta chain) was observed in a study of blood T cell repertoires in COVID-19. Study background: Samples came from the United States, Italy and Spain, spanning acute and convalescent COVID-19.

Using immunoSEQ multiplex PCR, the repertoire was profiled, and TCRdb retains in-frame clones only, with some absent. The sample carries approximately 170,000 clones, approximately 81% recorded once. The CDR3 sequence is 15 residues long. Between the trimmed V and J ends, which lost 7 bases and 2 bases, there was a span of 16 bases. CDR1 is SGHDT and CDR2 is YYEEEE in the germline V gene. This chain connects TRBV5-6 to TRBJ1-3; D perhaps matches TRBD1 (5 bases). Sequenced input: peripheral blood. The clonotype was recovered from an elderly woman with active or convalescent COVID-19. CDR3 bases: TGTGCCAGCTCCCTTGGGGCAGGGCCTGGAAACACCATATATTTT. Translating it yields CASSLGAGPGNTIYF.